Many counts were recorded for the clone carrying this TCR beta chain. Alongside a J-beta primer mix, a sample-barcoded 5' primer served in a second PCR lasting roughly 6 to 11 cycles. TCRdb used MiXCR to reprocess the 5' RACE reads, holding one entry per CDR3 protein. This sample has hundreds of thousands of distinct CDR3 sequences, with about 30% found just once. This sample is part of a study of blood T cells in healthy people across ages. CDR1 is MDHEN, CDR2 SYDVKM, per germline. The V gene lost 8 bases and the J gene lost 4 bases, with 15 bases spanning the gap. There are 14 residues in the CDR3. This TCR derives from a woman of 80 years or more in good health. The genes are TRBV28 and TRBJ2-1; possible D gene TRBD1, 7 bases. What was sequenced was blood. The CDR3: CASRGTDFYNEQFF. The DNA of the CDR3 is TGTGCCAGCCGCGGGACAGATTTTTACAATGAGCAGTTCTTC.